A selection of T cell receptor beta chains follows, all from one sample in a study of T cell responses to AZD1222 COVID-19 vaccine. Sequencing used immunoSEQ multiplex PCR; TCRdb keeps in-frame clones, though not all of them. Of approximately 150,000 clones in the sample, roughly 89% are singletons; the top ten hold roughly 0.98%. The sequencing here drew on peripheral blood, taken 28 days after the second AZD1222 dose. The receptor source for this set is an adult who received the AZD1222 COVID-19 vaccine. CDR3s include the opening cysteine and the closing phenylalanine or tryptophan. D genes are given only for firm matches. The size field is filled for only some rows; it gives once, few, many or a size class.

J gene: TRBJ1-2
clone size: -
D gene: TRBD1
V gene: TRBV5-5
CDR3 protein: CASSLEATGQGFYGYTF
CDR3 DNA: TGTGCCAGCAGCTTGGAAGCCACGGGACAGGGGTTCTATGGCTACACCTTC

J gene: TRBJ1-2
clone size: -
D gene: -
V gene: TRBV5-1
CDR3 protein: CASSLGQAIYGYTF
CDR3 DNA: TGCGCCAGCAGCTTGGGACAGGCGATCTATGGCTACACCTTC

J gene: TRBJ1-2
clone size: -
D gene: -
V gene: TRBV2
CDR3 protein: CASSGGRIYYGYTF
CDR3 DNA: TGTGCCAGCTCGGGGGGGCGGATATACTATGGCTACACCTTC

J gene: TRBJ2-1
clone size: -
D gene: -
V gene: TRBV7-7
CDR3 protein: CASSLGAGEQFF
CDR3 DNA: TGTGCCAGCAGCTTAGGCGCGGGTGAGCAGTTCTTC

J gene: TRBJ1-5
clone size: once
D gene: -
V gene: TRBV2
CDR3 protein: CASTGAVGNQPQHF
CDR3 DNA: TGTGCCAGCACGGGGGCGGTAGGCAACCAGCCCCAGCATTTT

J gene: TRBJ1-1
clone size: few
D gene: -
V gene: TRBV13
CDR3 protein: CASSPPTVNTEAFF
CDR3 DNA: TGTGCCAGCAGCCCCCCGACAGTGAACACTGAAGCTTTCTTT

J gene: TRBJ1-2
clone size: -
D gene: -
V gene: TRBV5-4
CDR3 protein: CASSSMVKGRADYGYTF
CDR3 DNA: TGTGCCAGCAGCTCTATGGTTAAGGGGAGGGCGGACTATGGCTACACCTTC

J gene: TRBJ1-4
clone size: -
D gene: TRBD1
V gene: TRBV10-2
CDR3 protein: CASARPGQGAEKLFF
CDR3 DNA: TGCGCCAGCGCAAGACCGGGACAGGGGGCTGAAAAACTGTTTTTT

J gene: TRBJ2-2
clone size: -
D gene: -
V gene: TRBV10-2
CDR3 protein: CASSRAGYGELFF
CDR3 DNA: TGCGCCAGCAGTCGAGCAGGGTACGGGGAGCTGTTTTTT

J gene: TRBJ2-7
clone size: -
D gene: -
V gene: TRBV11-3
CDR3 protein: CASSPGGGLLEQYF
CDR3 DNA: TGTGCCAGCAGCCCGGGAGGGGGCCTACTGGAGCAGTACTTC

J gene: TRBJ2-2
clone size: -
D gene: TRBD1
V gene: TRBV7-9
CDR3 protein: CASSLRQGDHTGELFF
CDR3 DNA: TGTGCCAGCAGCTTACGACAGGGGGATCATACCGGGGAGCTGTTTTTT

J gene: TRBJ1-2
clone size: -
D gene: -
V gene: TRBV18
CDR3 protein: CASSPDSVNYGYTF
CDR3 DNA: TGTGCCAGCTCACCAGACAGTGTTAACTATGGCTACACCTTC

J gene: TRBJ2-7
clone size: -
D gene: -
V gene: TRBV3-1/TRBV3-2
CDR3 protein: CASSPNLLGSSGEQYF
CDR3 DNA: TGTGCCAGCAGTCCTAACCTTCTAGGATCTAGTGGCGAGCAGTACTTC

J gene: TRBJ1-1
clone size: -
D gene: TRBD1
V gene: TRBV18
CDR3 protein: CASSPSTGLNTEAFF
CDR3 DNA: TGTGCCAGCTCACCATCGACAGGGTTGAACACTGAAGCTTTCTTT

J gene: TRBJ1-2
clone size: -
D gene: TRBD1
V gene: TRBV6-5
CDR3 protein: CASSPDRANGYTF
CDR3 DNA: TGTGCCAGCAGTCCGGACAGGGCGAATGGCTACACCTTC

J gene: TRBJ2-3
clone size: -
D gene: TRBD1
V gene: TRBV7-9
CDR3 protein: CASSLGTGYSTDTQYF
CDR3 DNA: TGTGCCAGCAGCCTCGGGACAGGGTACAGCACAGATACGCAGTATTTT